The 10 T cell receptor beta chains below come from one sample, sequenced in a study of regulatory T cells in long-lasting Graves disease. Documented time point: newly diagnosed GD, antithyroid drugs for less than 3 months. PBMC-extracted RNA yielded the TCR library. Investigators prepared the TCR beta libraries by applying iRepertoire HTBI primers and Arm-PCR of CDR3 regions. TCRdb analysed the multiplex PCR reads with MiXCR anew, one entry per CDR3 protein. The data show 420,000 or so distinct CDR3 sequences, about a sixth seen once. The data also belong to a second study, concerning T cells in Graves' hyperthyroidism and ophthalmopathy.

The sequencing here drew on peripheral blood mononuclear cells (PBMCs), taken at new diagnosis, from a patient treated with antithyroid drugs. The receptors were sampled from a woman under 30 with Graves disease.

In its sample, this clonotype was seen many times. The chain employs TRBV12-3 or TRBV12-4 and TRBJ1-1; D is undetermined. The V end was cut by 1 base, the J end by 2 bases, with 11 bases between. This CDR3 contains 15 residues. The CDR3 loop reads CASSLVSSGNTEAFF. CDR3 bases: TGTGCCAGCAGTTTAGTAAGTTCGGGTAACACTGAAGCTTTCTTT.

This clonotype was seen repeatedly, ten times or more. J is TRBJ2-1 and V is TRBV19; 9 positions agree with TRBD1. Trimming removed 6 bases from V and 8 bases from J; junction bases left unmatched: 11. Germline values: CDR1 LNHDA, CDR2 SQIVND (reference sequence). The CDR3 extends over 15 amino acids. The CDR3 loop is CASRKQGAVLDEQFF. In DNA, the CDR3 is TGTGCCAGTAGAAAACAGGGGGCAGTCTTGGATGAGCAGTTCTTC.

This clonotype occurred many times. This chain connects TRBV27 to TRBJ1-6; 9 nucleotides align to TRBD1. Germline values: CDR1 MNHEY, CDR2 SMNVEV (reference sequence). CDR3 length equals 15 residues. V shed 5 bases and J 8 bases; nucleotides not matched to a gene: 7. The CDR3 sequence is CASSTTGGRDSPLHF. CDR3 sequence (DNA): TGTGCCAGCAGTACCACAGGGGGCCGAGATTCACCCCTCCACTTT.

This clonotype has a count of ten or more. The J gene is TRBJ2-1, the V gene TRBV12-3 or TRBV12-4, with TRBD2 matching 7 bases. The CDR3 runs 14 residues. Unmatched junction bases numbered 3, after V lost 5 bases and J lost 2 bases. The CDR3 DNA reads TGTGCCAGCAGTGCGGGGACTACCTACAATGAGCAGTTCTTC. The encoded protein is CASSAGTTYNEQFF.

The rearrangement joins TRBV4-3 to TRBJ2-1, with TRBD2 matching 10 bases. This CDR3 has 17 amino acids. Losses at the gene ends were 0 bases for V and 0 bases for J; bases not matched to a gene: 2. Germline CDR1 and CDR2: LGHNA and YSLEER. CDR3 in amino acids: CASSQDSGRSSYNEQFF. In DNA, the CDR3 is TGCGCCAGCAGCCAAGATAGCGGGAGGAGCTCCTACAATGAGCAGTTCTTC.

Comment on this clonotype: A single base is all that separates this from a far larger clone, so a read error is likely. CDR3 DNA: TGTGCCACAGGTTGGGTGCAGTCCCCCGAGCAGTTCTTC. Translated: CATGWVQSPEQFF. The chain is built from TRBV7-2 and TRBJ2-1; D is uncertain. V lost 10 bases and J lost 10, with 20 bases in between. The CDR3 is made up of 13 amino acids. Germline loops: CDR1 SGHTA, CDR2 FQGNSA.

A few counts support this clonotype. The CDR3: CASSQEWRLAGGQEQYF. CDR3 coding DNA: TGCGCCAGCAGCCAAGAGTGGCGACTAGCGGGAGGGCAGGAGCAGTACTTC. J is TRBJ2-7 and V is TRBV4-1; 14 bases are shared with TRBD2. Germline V gene data show CDR1 as MGHRA and CDR2 as YSYEKL. The CDR3 totals 17 residues. V trimming: 0 bases; J trimming: 7 bases; junction bases outside the gene matches: 8.

This clonotype was found a few times. The gene calls are TRBV24-1 and TRBJ2-3; D is unclear. The germline gives CDR1 KGHDR, CDR2 SFDVKD. With 7 bases removed from V and 0 bases from J, the gap between germline ends came to 7 bases. The CDR3 is 13 residues long. The CDR3 loop is CATRASSTDTQYF. The CDR3 bases are TGTGCCACCAGAGCCAGCAGCACAGATACGCAGTATTTT.

This clonotype appeared a few times. The V and J genes are TRBV2 and TRBJ1-4, with D tentatively TRBD1 (5 bases). The V gene's germline CDR1 is SNHLY and CDR2 FYNNEI. The germline V and J ends were trimmed by 8 bases and 3 bases, with 10 bases remaining between them. The CDR3 contains 13 residues. The CDR3 DNA sequence: TGTGCCAGCGTCAGGGCTTCTAATGAAAAACTGTTTTTT. Protein: CASVRASNEKLFF.

This clonotype was seen repeatedly, ten times or more. For the CDR3, the DNA is TGTGCCAGCAGTTCCCGGCATGACGCGGAGACCCAGTACTTC. Translated, it gives CASSSRHDAETQYF. The rearrangement links TRBV2 to TRBJ2-5; D gene unclear. The CDR3 length is 14 residues. V lost 5 bases and J lost 5, with 15 bases in between. Germline V gives CDR1 SNHLY, CDR2 FYNNEI.